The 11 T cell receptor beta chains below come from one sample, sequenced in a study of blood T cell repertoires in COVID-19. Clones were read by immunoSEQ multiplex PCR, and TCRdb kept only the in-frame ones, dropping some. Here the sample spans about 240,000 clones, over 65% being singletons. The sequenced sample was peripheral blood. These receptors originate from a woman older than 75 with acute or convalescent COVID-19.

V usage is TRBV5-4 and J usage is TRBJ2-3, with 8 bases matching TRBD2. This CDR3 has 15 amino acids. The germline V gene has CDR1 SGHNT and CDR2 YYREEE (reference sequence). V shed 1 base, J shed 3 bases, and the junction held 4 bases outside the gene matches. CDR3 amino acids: CASSLSSGSTDTQYF. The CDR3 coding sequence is TGTGCCAGCAGCTTGTCCAGCGGGAGTACAGATACGCAGTATTTT.

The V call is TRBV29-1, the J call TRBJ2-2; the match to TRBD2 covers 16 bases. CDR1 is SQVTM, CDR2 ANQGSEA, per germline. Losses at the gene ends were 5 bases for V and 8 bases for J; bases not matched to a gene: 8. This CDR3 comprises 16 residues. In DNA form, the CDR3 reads TGCAGCGTTACCGGGACTAGCGGGAGGGCGAGTGGGGAGCTGTTTTTT. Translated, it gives CSVTGTSGRASGELFF.

The chain's CDR3 is CASSPGLQETQYF. CDR3 DNA sequence: TGTGCCAGCAGCCCGGGACTTCAAGAGACCCAGTACTTC. The chain employs TRBV7-3 and TRBJ2-5, with D possibly matching TRBD2 (6 bases). The V gene lost 5 bases and the J gene lost 2 bases, with 9 bases spanning the gap. The V gene's germline CDR1 is SGHTA and CDR2 FQGTGA. The CDR3 length is 13 residues.

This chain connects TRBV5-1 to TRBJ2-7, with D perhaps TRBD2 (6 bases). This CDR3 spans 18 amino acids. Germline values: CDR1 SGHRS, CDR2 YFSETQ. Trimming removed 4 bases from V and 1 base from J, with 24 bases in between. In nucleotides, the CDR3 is TGCGCCAGCAGCCCACGCTCGCAGGGAGGTTTGGGTTCCTACGAGCAGTACTTC. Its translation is CASSPRSQGGLGSYEQYF.

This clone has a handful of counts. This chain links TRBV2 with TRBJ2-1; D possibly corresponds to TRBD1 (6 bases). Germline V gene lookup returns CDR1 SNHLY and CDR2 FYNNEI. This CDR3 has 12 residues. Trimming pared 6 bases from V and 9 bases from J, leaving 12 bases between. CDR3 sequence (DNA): TGTGCCAGCAGGGAACAGGGTATTGAGCAGTTCTTC. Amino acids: CASREQGIEQFF.

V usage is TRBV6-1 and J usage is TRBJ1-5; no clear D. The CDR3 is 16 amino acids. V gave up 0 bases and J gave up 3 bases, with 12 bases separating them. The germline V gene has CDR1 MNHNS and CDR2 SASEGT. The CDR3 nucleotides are TGTGCCAGCAGTGAAGCGCCTTCGGGGTTCAATCAGCCCCAGCATTTT. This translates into CASSEAPSGFNQPQHF.

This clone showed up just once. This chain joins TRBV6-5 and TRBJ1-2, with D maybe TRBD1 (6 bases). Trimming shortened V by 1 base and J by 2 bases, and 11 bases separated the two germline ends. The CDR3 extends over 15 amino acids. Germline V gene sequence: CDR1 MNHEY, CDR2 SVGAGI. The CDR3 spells CASSYYTGQNYGYTF. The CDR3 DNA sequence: TGTGCCAGCAGTTACTATACCGGACAGAACTATGGCTACACCTTC.

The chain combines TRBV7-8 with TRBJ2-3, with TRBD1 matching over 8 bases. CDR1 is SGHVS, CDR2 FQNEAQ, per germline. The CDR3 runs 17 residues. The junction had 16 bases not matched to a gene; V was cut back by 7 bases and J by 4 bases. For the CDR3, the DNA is TGTGCCAGCACCCTCCCCAGGGACAGGTCTCTGTCAGATACGCAGTATTTT. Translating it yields CASTLPRDRSLSDTQYF. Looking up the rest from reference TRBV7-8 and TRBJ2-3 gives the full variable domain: GAGVSQSPRYKVAKRGQDVALRCDPISGHVSLFWYQQALGQGPEFLTYFQNEAQLDKSGLPSDRFFAERPEGSVSTLKIQRTQQEDSAVYLCASTLPRDRSLSDTQYFGPGTRLTVL.

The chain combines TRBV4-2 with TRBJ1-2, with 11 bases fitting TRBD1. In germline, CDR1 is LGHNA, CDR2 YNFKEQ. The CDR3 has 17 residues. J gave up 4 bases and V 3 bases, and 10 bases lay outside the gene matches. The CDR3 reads CASSQGARGTGGYGYTF. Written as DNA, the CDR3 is TGTGCCAGCAGCCAGGGGGCTAGAGGGACAGGGGGCTATGGCTACACCTTC.

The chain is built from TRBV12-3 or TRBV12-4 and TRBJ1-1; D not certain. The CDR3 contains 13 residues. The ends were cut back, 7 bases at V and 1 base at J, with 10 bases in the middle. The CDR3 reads CASKGDSNTEAFF. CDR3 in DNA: TGTGCCAGCAAGGGAGACTCGAACACTGAAGCTTTCTTT.

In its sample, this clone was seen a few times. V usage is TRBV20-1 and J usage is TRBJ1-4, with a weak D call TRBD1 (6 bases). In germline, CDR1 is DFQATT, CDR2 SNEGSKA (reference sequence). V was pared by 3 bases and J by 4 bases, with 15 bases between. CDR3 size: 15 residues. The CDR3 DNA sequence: TGCAGTGCTAGTGTCCGGGGGGCGGTTAATGAAAAACTGTTTTTT. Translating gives CSASVRGAVNEKLFF.